The 21 T cell receptor beta chains presented below share a single source sample, sequenced in a study of CD8+ T cells in alopecia areata. TCR sequencing used cDNA made by reverse transcription of extracted RNA. Assay used: immunoSEQ multiplex PCR; TCRdb lists only in-frame clones, some missing. Here the sample spans 150,000 to 180,000 clones, 45% to 60% being singletons. This sample comprised CD8+ T cells sorted from blood, obtained at week 0. Receptor source: a human donor with alopecia areata.

This clone turned up a few times. V usage is TRBV4-1 and J usage is TRBJ1-2; TRBD1 might be the D (5 bases). This CDR3 spans 15 amino acids. Germline V gene data show CDR1 as MGHRA and CDR2 as YSYEKL. V lost 0 bases to trimming and J lost 6 bases, with 14 bases between them. The CDR3 bases are TGCGCCAGCAGCCAAGATCCAGGGCAGGGAGATGGCTACACCTTC. This gives the protein CASSQDPGQGDGYTF.

This chain joins TRBV20-1 and TRBJ1-1, with D hard to call. The V and J ends lost 4 bases and 3 bases respectively, with 6 bases between them. Per the germline V gene, CDR1 is DFQATT and CDR2 is SNEGSKA (reference sequence). The CDR3 is 11 residues long. The CDR3 sequence: CSANTYTEAFF. The CDR3 DNA reads TGCAGTGCTAACACCTACACTGAAGCTTTCTTT.

Only one count was recorded for this clone. This chain joins TRBV11-3 and TRBJ2-3; D may be TRBD1 (5 bases). V lost 8 bases, J lost 2 bases, and 20 bases lay in between. CDR3 length: 16 amino acids. Germline-derived CDR1 and CDR2 are SGHNT and YENEEA. The CDR3 protein is CASVSRTADNTDTQYF. Here the CDR3 DNA reads TGTGCCAGCGTGAGCCGGACGGCGGACAACACAGATACGCAGTATTTT.

This clone was observed a handful of times. The J gene is TRBJ2-1, the V gene TRBV13; 9 bases line up with TRBD1. CDR1 and CDR2 (germline): PRHDT, FYEKMQ (reference sequence). V was pared by 5 bases and J by 6 bases, with 8 bases of the junction left unmatched. The CDR3 length is 15 residues. The CDR3 region has the DNA TGTGCCAGCAGCAGCGGGACAGGGATTAGCAATGAGCAGTTCTTC. Translation: CASSSGTGISNEQFF.

The V and J genes are TRBV9 and TRBJ1-5; no clear D gene. Germline V gene lookup returns CDR1 SGDLS and CDR2 YYNGEE. V lost 0 bases, J lost 1 base, and 8 bases lay in between. CDR3 length: 15 amino acids. The CDR3 loop is CASSVADGSNQPQHF. The CDR3 bases are TGTGCCAGCAGCGTAGCAGACGGGAGCAATCAGCCCCAGCATTTT.

The V and J genes are TRBV25-1 and TRBJ1-2, with 7 bases matching TRBD1. CDR1 is MGHDK and CDR2 is SYGVNS in the germline V gene. The J segment lost 8 bases and the V segment lost 8 bases, leaving 11 bases of the junction unmatched. CDR3 length equals 13 residues. This CDR3 reads CASYSGTVTGYTF. CDR3 bases: TGTGCCAGCTATTCCGGGACAGTAACCGGCTACACCTTC.

This clone has just a few counts. This chain links TRBV29-1 with TRBJ2-7; 7 bases fit TRBD2. V lost 7 bases to trimming and J lost 3 bases; unmatched junction nucleotides: 3. The CDR3 length is 11 residues. Germline CDR1 is SQVTM and CDR2 is ANQGSEA. CDR3 amino acids: CSAGLVYEQYF. The CDR3 nucleotides are TGCAGCGCTGGACTAGTCTACGAGCAGTACTTC.

The chain recombines TRBV25-1 with TRBJ2-3; D call uncertain. Germline V lookup: CDR1 MGHDK, CDR2 SYGVNS. The CDR3 consists of 15 residues. V lost 3 bases, J lost 3 bases, and 13 bases lay in between. In DNA, the CDR3 is TGTGCCAGCAGTGATGGCGAGGAAAGGACAGATACGCAGTATTTT. This encodes CASSDGEERTDTQYF.

V gene TRBV5-6 combines with J gene TRBJ2-2; the match to TRBD2 covers 12 bases. Germline V lookup: CDR1 SGHDT, CDR2 YYEEEE. V was pared by 1 base and J by 5 bases, with 3 bases of the junction left unmatched. This CDR3 is built from 16 residues. The CDR3 DNA reads as TGTGCCAGCAGCTTGATGACTAGCGGGGGTACCGGGGAGCTGTTTTTT. This codes for CASSLMTSGGTGELFF.

CDR3 sequence: CSVVSRSENTEAFF. The CDR3 DNA reads as TGCAGCGTTGTTTCACGAAGCGAGAACACTGAAGCTTTCTTT. V is TRBV29-1 and J is TRBJ1-1; D gene ambiguous. CDR1 SQVTM and CDR2 ANQGSEA come from the germline V gene. The CDR3 sequence is 14 residues long. The V gene lost 4 bases and the J gene lost 1 base, with 13 bases spanning the gap.

This sequence joins TRBV7-8 and TRBJ2-1; D ambiguous. V gave up 1 base and J gave up 9 bases, with 13 bases separating them. Germline CDR1 is SGHVS and CDR2 is FQNEAQ. This CDR3 is 14 amino acids long. The CDR3 here is CASSLVGGRVEQFF. In DNA, the CDR3 is TGTGCCAGCAGCTTAGTCGGTGGCCGCGTTGAGCAGTTCTTC.

The chain is built from TRBV7-2 and TRBJ2-7; D gene ambiguous. The CDR3 length is 14 residues. Deletions cut 0 bases from V and 0 bases from J, with 6 bases between. Germline V gives CDR1 SGHTA, CDR2 FQGNSA. CDR3 nucleotide sequence: TGTGCCAGCAGCTTAGCGTCTAGCTCCTACGAGCAGTACTTC. This codes for CASSLASSSYEQYF.

CDR3 nucleotide sequence: TGTGCCAGCAGGGAATACAATGAGCAGTTCTTC. Its protein product is CASREYNEQFF. The chain recombines TRBV7-2 with TRBJ2-1, with no clear D. Germline values: CDR1 SGHTA, CDR2 FQGNSA. The CDR3 is 11 residues long. V lost 6 bases, J lost 4 bases, and 4 bases lay in between.

The V and J genes are TRBV5-1 and TRBJ2-2, with no clear D. Germline loops: CDR1 SGHRS, CDR2 YFSETQ. This CDR3 has 13 amino acids. Trimming shortened V by 0 bases and J by 4 bases, and 4 bases separated the two germline ends. The CDR3 here is CASSLDFTGELFF. CDR3 DNA sequence: TGCGCCAGCAGCTTGGATTTCACCGGGGAGCTGTTTTTT. The variable domain in full, with the rest retrieved from reference TRBV5-1 and TRBJ2-2, is KAGVTQTPRYLIKTRGQQVTLSCSPISGHRSVSWYQQTPGQGLQFLFEYFSETQRNKGNFPGRFSGRQFSNSRSEMNVSTLELGDSALYLCASSLDFTGELFFGEGSRLTVL.

The V call is TRBV29-1, the J call TRBJ2-5, with 9 bases aligning to TRBD1. The CDR3 has 13 amino acids. In germline, CDR1 is SQVTM, CDR2 ANQGSEA. The V and J ends lost 6 bases and 5 bases, in that order; junction bases with no gene match: 7. CDR3 in amino acids: CSVRDRAYETQYF. In nucleotides, the CDR3 is TGCAGCGTAAGGGACAGGGCTTATGAGACCCAGTACTTC.

J is TRBJ2-1 and V is TRBV30; D is uncertain. Germline V gene lookup returns CDR1 GTSNPN and CDR2 SVGIG (reference sequence). Trimming removed 0 bases from V and 8 bases from J, with 14 bases in between. This CDR3 spans 14 amino acids. For the CDR3, the DNA is TGTGCCTGGAGTGTAGGTCCCCATAGCTATGAGCAGTTCTTC. Residues: CAWSVGPHSYEQFF.

The chain links TRBV29-1 to TRBJ2-2; D gene unclear. V shed 3 bases and J shed 2 bases, with 7 bases lying between them. The germline gives CDR1 SQVTM, CDR2 ANQGSEA. This CDR3 has 13 amino acids. CDR3 amino acids: CSVDLRNTGELFF. DNA of the CDR3: TGCAGCGTTGATCTCAGAAACACCGGGGAGCTGTTTTTT.

This chain joins TRBV29-1 and TRBJ1-1, with TRBD1 identical over 8 bases. Per the germline V gene, CDR1 is SQVTM and CDR2 is ANQGSEA. CDR3 length equals 14 residues. V shed 7 bases, J shed 4 bases, and the junction held 11 bases outside the gene matches. CDR3 sequence (DNA): TGCAGCGGTATACAGGGGGAAGAGAGCACTGAAGCTTTCTTT. Encoded protein: CSGIQGEESTEAFF. The full variable domain, rest sourced from reference TRBV29-1 and TRBJ1-1, is SAVISQKPSRDICQRGTSLTIQCQVDSQVTMMFWYRQQPGQSLTLIATANQGSEATYESGFVIDKFPISRPNLTFSTLTVSNMSPEDSSIYLCSGIQGEESTEAFFGQGTRLTVV.

This clone came up a few times. The J gene is TRBJ2-7, the V gene TRBV29-1; either TRBD1 or TRBD2 may supply D (5 bases each). Per the germline V gene, CDR1 is SQVTM and CDR2 is ANQGSEA. The CDR3 has 15 amino acids. V was clipped by 0 bases and J by 3 bases, with 15 bases between them. The CDR3 region has the DNA TGCAGCGTTGAAGAAGGAGCAGGGAGTAGCTACGAGCAGTACTTC. It encodes CSVEEGAGSSYEQYF.

The chain has TRBV19 and TRBJ1-1; 10 bases are shared with TRBD1. The CDR3 runs to 13 residues. The germline V gene encodes CDR1 LNHDA and CDR2 SQIVND (reference sequence). V lost 11 bases to trimming and J lost 3 bases; unmatched junction nucleotides: 6. CDR3 sequence: CAARTGGYTEAFF. In nucleotides, the CDR3 is TGTGCCGCCAGGACAGGGGGTTACACTGAAGCTTTCTTT.

The chain uses TRBV7-8 and TRBJ1-3, with TRBD1 identical over 7 bases. With V trimmed by 8 bases and J by 3 bases, 10 bases remained unmatched. Germline V gene lookup returns CDR1 SGHVS and CDR2 FQNEAQ. CDR3 size: 15 residues. In DNA form, the CDR3 reads TGTGCCAGCGGGTTAAGGGGGCTTCGTGGAAACACCATATATTTT. Encoded protein: CASGLRGLRGNTIYF.